The entry below gives a single TCR beta chain sequence along with its context. This sample was taken from a study of cytomegalovirus exposure and HLA in healthy donors. Whole-study context: In an early release, HLA-typed donors contributed roughly 85 million unique TCR sequences. There were over 350 genotyped donors. Of these, 81% fell in the genetic ancestry cluster associated with self-reported Caucasian donors.

Primers: 60 Vbeta forward and 13 Jbeta reverse. The assay was immunoSEQ multiplex PCR, and TCRdb's table has in-frame clones only and misses some. The profile shows about 65,000 clones, 62% of them singletons. The clonotype comes from a man aged 25-40 years in good health and CMV-seronegative. Sequenced sample: PBMCs.

The CDR3 DNA follows: TGCGCCAGCAGCTTGATCCCGGAAGAGACCCAGTACTTC. It codes for CASSLIPEETQYF. The chain uses TRBV5-1 and TRBJ2-5; D is unclear. Per the germline V gene, CDR1 is SGHRS and CDR2 is YFSETQ. Trimming shortened V by 1 base and J by 3 bases, and 7 bases separated the two germline ends. The CDR3 loop spans 13 amino acids.